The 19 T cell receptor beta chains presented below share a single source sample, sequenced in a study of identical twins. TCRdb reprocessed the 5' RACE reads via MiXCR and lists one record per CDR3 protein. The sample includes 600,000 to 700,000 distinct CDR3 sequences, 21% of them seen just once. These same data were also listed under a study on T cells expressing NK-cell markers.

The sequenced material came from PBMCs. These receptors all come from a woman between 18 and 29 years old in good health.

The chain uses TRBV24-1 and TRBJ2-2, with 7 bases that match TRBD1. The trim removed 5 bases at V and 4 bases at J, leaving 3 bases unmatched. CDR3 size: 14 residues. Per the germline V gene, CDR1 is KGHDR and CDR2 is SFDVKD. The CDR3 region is CATSAPGGTGELFF. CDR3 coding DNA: TGTGCCACCAGTGCCCCAGGGGGCACCGGGGAGCTGTTTTTT.

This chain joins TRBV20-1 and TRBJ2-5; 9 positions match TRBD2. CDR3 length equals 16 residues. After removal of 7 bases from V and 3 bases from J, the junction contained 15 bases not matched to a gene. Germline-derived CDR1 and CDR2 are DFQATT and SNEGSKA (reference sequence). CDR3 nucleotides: TGCAGTGGACTCCCAGCGGGGGGCGAAAGAAAAGAGACCCAGTACTTC. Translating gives CSGLPAGGERKETQYF.

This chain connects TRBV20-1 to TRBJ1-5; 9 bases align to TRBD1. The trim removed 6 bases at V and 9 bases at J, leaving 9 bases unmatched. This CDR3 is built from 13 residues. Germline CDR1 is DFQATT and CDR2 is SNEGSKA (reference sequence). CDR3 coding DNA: TGCAGTGCACGCGGACAGGGGAGAGGGCCCCAGCATTTT. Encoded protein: CSARGQGRGPQHF.

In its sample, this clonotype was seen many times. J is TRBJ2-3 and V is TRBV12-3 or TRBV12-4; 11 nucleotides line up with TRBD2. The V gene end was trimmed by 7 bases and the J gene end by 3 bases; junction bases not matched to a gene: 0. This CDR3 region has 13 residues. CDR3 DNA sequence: TGTGCCAGCATAGCGGGAGGGACAGATACGCAGTATTTT. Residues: CASIAGGTDTQYF.

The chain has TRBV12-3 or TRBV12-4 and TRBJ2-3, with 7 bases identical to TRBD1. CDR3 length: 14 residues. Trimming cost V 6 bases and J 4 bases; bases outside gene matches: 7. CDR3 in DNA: TGTGCCAGCAGATCCACAGGGGCGGCAGATACGCAGTATTTT. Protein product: CASRSTGAADTQYF.

CDR3 in amino acids: CSVVPNTEAFF. For the CDR3, the DNA is TGCAGTGTAGTACCGAACACTGAAGCTTTCTTT. V and J are TRBV29-1 and TRBJ1-1; D unclear. CDR1 and CDR2 (germline): SQVTM, ANQGSEA. The CDR3 runs 11 residues.

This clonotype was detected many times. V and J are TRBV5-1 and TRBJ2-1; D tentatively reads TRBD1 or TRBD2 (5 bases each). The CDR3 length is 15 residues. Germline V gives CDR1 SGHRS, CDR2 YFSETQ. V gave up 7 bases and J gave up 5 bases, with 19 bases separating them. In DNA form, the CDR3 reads TGCGCCAGCCGGCCTGGGGACGGCCTTAACAATGAGCAGTTCTTC. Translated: CASRPGDGLNNEQFF.

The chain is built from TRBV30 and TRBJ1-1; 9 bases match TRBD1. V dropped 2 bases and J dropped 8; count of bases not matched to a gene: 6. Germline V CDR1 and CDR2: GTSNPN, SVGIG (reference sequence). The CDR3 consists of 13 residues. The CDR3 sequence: CAWSWRGQGEAFF. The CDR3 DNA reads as TGTGCCTGGAGTTGGCGGGGACAGGGCGAAGCTTTCTTT.

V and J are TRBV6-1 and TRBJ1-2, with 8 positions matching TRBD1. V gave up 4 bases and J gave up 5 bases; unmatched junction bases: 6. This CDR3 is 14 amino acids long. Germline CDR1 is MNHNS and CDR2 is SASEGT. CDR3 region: CASSGQGPWYGYTF. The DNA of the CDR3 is TGTGCCAGCAGTGGACAGGGGCCGTGGTATGGCTACACCTTC.

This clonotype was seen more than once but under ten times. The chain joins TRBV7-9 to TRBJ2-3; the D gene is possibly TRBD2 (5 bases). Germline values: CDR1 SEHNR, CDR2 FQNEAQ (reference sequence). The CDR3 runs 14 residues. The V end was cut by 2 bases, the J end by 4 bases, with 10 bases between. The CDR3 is CASSLFEGPDTQYF. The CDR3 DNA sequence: TGTGCCAGCAGCTTATTTGAGGGCCCAGATACGCAGTATTTT.

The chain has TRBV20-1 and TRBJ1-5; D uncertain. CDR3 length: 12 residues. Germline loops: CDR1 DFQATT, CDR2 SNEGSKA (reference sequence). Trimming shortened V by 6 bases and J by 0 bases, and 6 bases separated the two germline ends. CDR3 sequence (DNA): TGCAGTGCCGGACTTAGCAATCAGCCCCAGCATTTT. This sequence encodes CSAGLSNQPQHF.

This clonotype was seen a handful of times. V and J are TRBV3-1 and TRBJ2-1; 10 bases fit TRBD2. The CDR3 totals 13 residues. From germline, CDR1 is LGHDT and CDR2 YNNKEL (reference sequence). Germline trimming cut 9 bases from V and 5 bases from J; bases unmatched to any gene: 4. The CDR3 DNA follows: TGTGCCAGTAAGCGGGAGGGGAACAATGAGCAGTTCTTC. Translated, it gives CASKREGNNEQFF.

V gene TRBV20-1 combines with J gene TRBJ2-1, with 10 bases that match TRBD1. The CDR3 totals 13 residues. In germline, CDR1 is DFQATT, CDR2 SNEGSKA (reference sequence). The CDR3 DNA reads TGCAGGGCTGGGACAGGGGCCTACAATGAGCAGTTCTTC. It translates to CRAGTGAYNEQFF.

CDR3 bases: TGTGCCAGCAGCCCGCGACAGGGGGGTATAGATACGCAGTATTTT. It encodes CASSPRQGGIDTQYF. The V gene is TRBV7-9, the J gene TRBJ2-3, with TRBD1 identical over 9 bases. V gave up 5 bases and J gave up 5 bases; unmatched junction bases: 8. This CDR3 spans 15 amino acids. Germline V gives CDR1 SEHNR, CDR2 FQNEAQ (reference sequence). Together with reference TRBV7-9 and TRBJ2-3, the CDR3 gives the full variable domain: DTGVSQNPRHKITKRGQNVTFRCDPISEHNRLYWYRQTLGQGPEFLTYFQNEAQLEKSRLLSDRFSAERPKGSFSTLEIQRTEQGDSAMYLCASSPRQGGIDTQYFGPGTRLTVL.

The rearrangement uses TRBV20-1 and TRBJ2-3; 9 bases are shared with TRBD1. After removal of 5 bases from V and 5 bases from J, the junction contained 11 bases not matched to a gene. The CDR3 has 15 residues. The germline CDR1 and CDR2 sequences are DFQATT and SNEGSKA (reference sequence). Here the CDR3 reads CSAPNRGQGKDTQYF. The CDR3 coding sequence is TGCAGTGCTCCTAATAGGGGACAGGGTAAAGATACGCAGTATTTT.

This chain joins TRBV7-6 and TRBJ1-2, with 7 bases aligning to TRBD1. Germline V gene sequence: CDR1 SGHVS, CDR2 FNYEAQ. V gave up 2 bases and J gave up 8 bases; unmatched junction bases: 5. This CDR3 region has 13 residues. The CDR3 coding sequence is TGTGCCAGCAGCTTACAGGGGGTCCGGGGCTACACCTTC. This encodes CASSLQGVRGYTF.

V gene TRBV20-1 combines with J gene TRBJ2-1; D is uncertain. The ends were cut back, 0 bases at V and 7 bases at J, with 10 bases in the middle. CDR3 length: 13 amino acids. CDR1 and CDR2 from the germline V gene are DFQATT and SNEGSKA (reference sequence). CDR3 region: CSARDPTVNEQFF. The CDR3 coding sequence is TGCAGTGCTAGAGACCCCACAGTTAATGAGCAGTTCTTC.

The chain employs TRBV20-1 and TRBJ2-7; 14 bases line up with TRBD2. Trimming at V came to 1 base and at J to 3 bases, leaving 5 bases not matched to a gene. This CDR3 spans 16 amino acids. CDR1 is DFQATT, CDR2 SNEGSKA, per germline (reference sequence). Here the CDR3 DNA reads TGCAGTGCTAGAGGGGGACTAGCGGGGGCCAACTACGAGCAGTACTTC. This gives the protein CSARGGLAGANYEQYF.

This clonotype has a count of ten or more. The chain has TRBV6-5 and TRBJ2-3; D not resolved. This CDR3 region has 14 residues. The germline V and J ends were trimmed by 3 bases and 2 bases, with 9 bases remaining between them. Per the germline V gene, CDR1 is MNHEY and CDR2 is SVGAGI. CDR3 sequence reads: CASSYSIYTDTQYF. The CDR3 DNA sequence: TGTGCCAGCAGTTATTCGATTTACACAGATACGCAGTATTTT.